The rows below give T cell receptor beta chains drawn from one sample of a study of blood T cell repertoires in COVID-19. Sequencing was performed with immunoSEQ multiplex PCR; in TCRdb, only in-frame clones are kept and a portion is missing. The profile shows about 120,000 clones, around 91% of them singletons. The sample taken for sequencing was peripheral blood. The receptors were gathered from a man aged 65 to 85 with active or convalescent COVID-19. The conserved cysteine and the conserved F or W are not part of the CDR3 here.

J gene	V gene	CDR3 protein
TRBJ1-2	TRBV7-8	ASSRAGQGYYGYT
TRBJ2-2	TRBV24-1	ATSDLRVTGELF
TRBJ2-1	TRBV11-2	ASSSGLAGNEQF
TRBJ1-2	TRBV7-8	ASSPAGALNYGYT
TRBJ2-1	TRBV7-2	ASSSGQGGQF
TRBJ2-2	TRBV5-4	ASSLGLAGPTGELF
TRBJ1-5	TRBV5-6	ASSSRGFGNQPQH
TRBJ2-5	TRBV7-2	ASSLETSGGRETQY
TRBJ1-4	TRBV4-1	ASSQGFQDGKLF
TRBJ2-1	TRBV2	ASSETGTSGSNEQF
TRBJ1-2	TRBV4-2	ASSQRTVANYGYT
TRBJ2-7	TRBV5-6	ASSLYGSRYEQY
TRBJ1-2	TRBV20-1	SASTQANYGYT
TRBJ2-2	TRBV7-2	ASKGTGRTGELF
TRBJ2-1	TRBV28	ASRRGGGNEQF
TRBJ1-5	TRBV18	ASSPGTDDQPQH
TRBJ2-6	TRBV28	ASRAGGQPGANVLT
TRBJ2-7	TRBV11-2	ASSSREGKYEQY
TRBJ2-5	TRBV29-1	SVTTSGGVWETQY
TRBJ2-1	TRBV5-1	ASSGASGSYNEQF
TRBJ1-2	TRBV4-2	ASSPGVTQGSTGYT
TRBJ1-3	TRBV3-1/TRBV3-2	ASSQNPTGSFGNTIY
TRBJ2-7	TRBV28	ASKAVYEQY
TRBJ1-1	TRBV6-5	ASSYGPQNTEAF
TRBJ2-4	TRBV28	ASSSTGQGKNIQY
TRBJ1-3	TRBV28	ASSSGTASGNTIY
TRBJ2-1	TRBV20-1	SATSYNEQF
TRBJ2-1	TRBV28	ASSSPDRSSSYNEQF
TRBJ1-6	TRBV19	ASSNPGAWNSPLH
TRBJ1-4	TRBV6-6	ASTQQAGENEKLF
TRBJ2-1	TRBV28	ASSLLVPLVNEQF
TRBJ1-5	TRBV19	ASIETGHQPQH
TRBJ2-2	TRBV29-1	SVSGTYSTGELF
TRBJ2-1	TRBV27	ASSSGTYSYNEQF
TRBJ2-7	TRBV3-1/TRBV3-2	ASSPGTHVYEQY
TRBJ2-5	TRBV28	ASSPASGGETQY
TRBJ2-1	TRBV3-1/TRBV3-2	ASSQISYNEQF
TRBJ1-1	TRBV7-9	ASSFPGGNTEAF
TRBJ2-1	TRBV30	AWSVQGTGKPF
TRBJ1-5	TRBV19	ASSIAGHINQPQH
TRBJ2-1	TRBV5-1	ASSLVYLTSGSYNEQF
TRBJ1-6	TRBV19	ASSRQTGDSPLH
TRBJ2-1	TRBV24-1	ATSAPGQLSYNEQF
TRBJ2-2	TRBV9	ASSPGHPAAWGGELF
TRBJ1-2	TRBV10-3	AISDTGNYGYT
TRBJ2-5	TRBV9	ASSGGGFQETQY
TRBJ1-1	TRBV6-1	ASSETTGVWAEAF
TRBJ2-1	TRBV27	ASSLSSGEVRNEQF
TRBJ2-3	TRBV28	ASSLNPGRSGRDEGTDTQY
TRBJ1-5	TRBV6-6	ASSYSEGNQPQH
TRBJ2-1	TRBV19	ASRRADNEQF
TRBJ2-1	TRBV3-1/TRBV3-2	ASSLISGYSYNEQF
TRBJ2-5	TRBV6-6	ASSRWQGLGETQY
TRBJ1-2	TRBV4-1	ASSRGRDGRYGYT
TRBJ2-1	TRBV28	ASLQTSGIYNEQF
TRBJ2-5	TRBV28	ASSFYDSGKETQY
TRBJ1-1	TRBV6-1	ASSEGGTGGTEAF